This TCR beta chain is from a study of human T cells and chemical hapten exposure. The ends lost 0 bases at V and 7 bases at J; junction bases unmatched: 19. This CDR3 has 20 amino acids. CDR1 SGHAT and CDR2 FQNNGV come from the germline V gene. This clonotype was found a few times. TCRdb called the RACE reads again in MiXCR, with one record for every CDR3 protein. Of about 69,000 distinct CDR3 sequences detected, 10% appear once; the ten largest clones hold 6.5% to 8.5%. Time point in this sample: patch test 2, 6 weeks after DPC sensitization. This sample's treatment: therapeutic diphenylcyclopropenone sensitization with weekly scalp DPC. Every donor had alopecia and was 18 to 70 years old; all were suitable for DPC.

The TCR was taken from a woman between 50 and 59 years old with alopecia areata. Some clones in this sample may be carry-over from other donors' samples. The sample here was whole blood, taken in connection with sensitization to the hapten diphenylcyclopropenone (DPC). The V gene is TRBV11-2, the J gene TRBJ2-3, with 10 bases lining up with TRBD2. The CDR3 DNA follows: TGTGCCAGCAGCTTAGAGAGCGGGGCTAGCGGGAGAAGGATGATGCATACGCAGTATTTT. Translating it yields CASSLESGASGRRMMHTQYF.